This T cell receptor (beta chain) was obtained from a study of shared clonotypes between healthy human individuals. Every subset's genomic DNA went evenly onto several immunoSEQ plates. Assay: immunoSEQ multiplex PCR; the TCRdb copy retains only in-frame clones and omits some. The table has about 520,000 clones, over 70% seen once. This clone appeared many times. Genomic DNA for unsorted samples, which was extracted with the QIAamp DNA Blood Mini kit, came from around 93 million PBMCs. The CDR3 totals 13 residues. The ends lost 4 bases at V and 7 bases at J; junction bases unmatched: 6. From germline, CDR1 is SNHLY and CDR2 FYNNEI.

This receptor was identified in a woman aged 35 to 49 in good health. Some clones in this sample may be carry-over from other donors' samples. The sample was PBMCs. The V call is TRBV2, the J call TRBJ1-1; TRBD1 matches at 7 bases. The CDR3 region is CASSAGTESEAFF. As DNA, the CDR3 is TGTGCCAGCAGTGCGGGGACAGAGAGTGAAGCTTTCTTT.